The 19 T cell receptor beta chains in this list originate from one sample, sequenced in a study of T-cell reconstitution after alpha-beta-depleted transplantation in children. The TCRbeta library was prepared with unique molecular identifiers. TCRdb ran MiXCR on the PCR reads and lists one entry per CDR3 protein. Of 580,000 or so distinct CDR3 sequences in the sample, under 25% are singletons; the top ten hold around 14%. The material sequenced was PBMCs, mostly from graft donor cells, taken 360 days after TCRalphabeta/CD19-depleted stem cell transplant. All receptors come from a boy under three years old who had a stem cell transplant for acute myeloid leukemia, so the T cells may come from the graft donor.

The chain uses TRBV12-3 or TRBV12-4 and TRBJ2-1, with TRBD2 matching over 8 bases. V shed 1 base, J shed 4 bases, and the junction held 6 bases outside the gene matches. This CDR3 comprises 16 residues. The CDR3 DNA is TGTGCCAGCAGTTTAGATGGCAGCGGGGGTTACAATGAGCAGTTCTTC. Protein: CASSLDGSGGYNEQFF.

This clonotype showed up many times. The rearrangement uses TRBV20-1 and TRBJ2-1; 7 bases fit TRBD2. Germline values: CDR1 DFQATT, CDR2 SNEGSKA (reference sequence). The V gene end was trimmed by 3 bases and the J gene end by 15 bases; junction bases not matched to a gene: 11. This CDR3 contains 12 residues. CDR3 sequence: CSASSRGVRPFF. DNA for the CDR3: TGCAGTGCTAGTAGCCGGGGGGTCAGGCCGTTCTTC.

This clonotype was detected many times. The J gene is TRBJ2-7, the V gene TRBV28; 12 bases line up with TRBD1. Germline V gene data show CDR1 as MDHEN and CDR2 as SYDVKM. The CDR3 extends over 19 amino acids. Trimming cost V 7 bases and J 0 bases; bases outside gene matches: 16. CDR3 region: CASIPPGTGGAQSSYEQYV. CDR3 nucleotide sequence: TGTGCCAGCATCCCCCCCGGGACAGGGGGCGCCCAGAGCTCCTACGAGCAGTACGTC.

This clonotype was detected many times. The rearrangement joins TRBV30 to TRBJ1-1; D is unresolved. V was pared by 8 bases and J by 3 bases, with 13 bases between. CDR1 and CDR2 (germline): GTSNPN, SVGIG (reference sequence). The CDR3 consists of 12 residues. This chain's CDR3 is CAQGRLHTEAFF. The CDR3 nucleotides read TGTGCCCAAGGGCGGCTTCACACTGAAGCTTTCTTT.

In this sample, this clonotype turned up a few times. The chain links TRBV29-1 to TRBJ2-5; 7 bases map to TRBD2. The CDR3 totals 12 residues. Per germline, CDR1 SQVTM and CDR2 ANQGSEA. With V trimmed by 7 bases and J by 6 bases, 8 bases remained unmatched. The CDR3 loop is CSAQTGGKTQYF. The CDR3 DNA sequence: TGCAGCGCCCAGACGGGGGGAAAGACCCAGTACTTC.

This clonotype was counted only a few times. CDR3 sequence reads: CASSTDIWAEAFF. CDR3 nucleotide sequence: TGTGCCAGCAGTACGGACATATGGGCTGAAGCTTTCTTT. The rearrangement links TRBV6-6 to TRBJ1-1; D is perhaps TRBD1 (5 bases). Germline CDR1 and CDR2: MNHNY and SVGAGI (reference sequence). The V and J ends lost 5 bases and 6 bases respectively, with 13 bases between them. This CDR3 is built from 13 residues.

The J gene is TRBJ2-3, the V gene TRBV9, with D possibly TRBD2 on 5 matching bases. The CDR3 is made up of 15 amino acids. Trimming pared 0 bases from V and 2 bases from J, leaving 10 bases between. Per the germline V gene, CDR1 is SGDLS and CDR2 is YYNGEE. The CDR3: CASSVGKGATDTQYF. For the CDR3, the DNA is TGTGCCAGCAGCGTAGGGAAGGGAGCCACAGATACGCAGTATTTT.

The CDR3 loop reads CASSLGGGGAREQFF. The DNA for the CDR3 is TGTGCCAGCAGCTTAGGAGGCGGGGGGGCACGTGAGCAGTTCTTC. The rearrangement links TRBV13 to TRBJ2-1, with 9 nucleotides matching TRBD2. Germline V lookup: CDR1 PRHDT, CDR2 FYEKMQ (reference sequence). Trimming cost V 0 bases and J 9 bases; bases outside gene matches: 6. The CDR3 contains 15 residues.

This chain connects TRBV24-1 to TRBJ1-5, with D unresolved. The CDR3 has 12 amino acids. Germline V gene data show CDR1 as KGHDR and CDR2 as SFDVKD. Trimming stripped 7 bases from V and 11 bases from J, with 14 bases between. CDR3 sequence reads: CATRETTGAQHF. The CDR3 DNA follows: TGTGCCACCAGGGAAACTACCGGGGCCCAGCATTTT.

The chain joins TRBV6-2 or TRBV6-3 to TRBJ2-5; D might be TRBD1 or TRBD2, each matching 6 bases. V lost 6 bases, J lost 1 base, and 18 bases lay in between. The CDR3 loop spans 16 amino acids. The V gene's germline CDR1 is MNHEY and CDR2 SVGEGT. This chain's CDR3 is CASRQGRWMLQETQYF. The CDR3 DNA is TGTGCCAGCAGGCAGGGGAGGTGGATGCTCCAAGAGACCCAGTACTTC.

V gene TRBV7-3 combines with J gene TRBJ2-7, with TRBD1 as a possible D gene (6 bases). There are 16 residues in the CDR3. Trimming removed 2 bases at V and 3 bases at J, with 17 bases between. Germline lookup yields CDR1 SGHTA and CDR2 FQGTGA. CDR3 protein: CASSLGPTGSSYEQYF. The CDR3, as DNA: TGTGCCAGCAGCTTAGGCCCCACAGGGTCAAGCTACGAGCAGTACTTC.

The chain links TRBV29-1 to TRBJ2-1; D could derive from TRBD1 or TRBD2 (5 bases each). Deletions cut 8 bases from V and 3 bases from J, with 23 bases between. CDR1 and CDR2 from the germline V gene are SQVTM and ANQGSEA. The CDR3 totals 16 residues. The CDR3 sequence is CSYPAGGGAIYNEQFF. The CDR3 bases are TGCAGCTACCCGGCGGGTGGGGGTGCTATCTACAATGAGCAGTTCTTC.

The CDR3: CSANTGTSGGVTQYF. The CDR3 nucleotides are TGCAGTGCAAACACCGGGACTAGCGGGGGGGTGACCCAGTACTTC. The genes are TRBV20-1 and TRBJ2-5; 16 bases match TRBD2. Germline V CDR1 and CDR2: DFQATT, SNEGSKA (reference sequence). With V trimmed by 6 bases and J by 7 bases, 8 bases remained unmatched. The CDR3 contains 15 residues.

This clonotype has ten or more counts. The CDR3 sequence is CSARGTGSNSPLHF. CDR3 bases: TGCAGTGCTAGGGGGACAGGCTCAAATTCACCCCTCCACTTT. The chain carries TRBV20-1 and TRBJ1-6; the match to TRBD1 covers 8 bases. The CDR3 is 14 amino acids. Unmatched junction bases numbered 5, after V lost 3 bases and J lost 7 bases. Germline values: CDR1 DFQATT, CDR2 SNEGSKA (reference sequence).

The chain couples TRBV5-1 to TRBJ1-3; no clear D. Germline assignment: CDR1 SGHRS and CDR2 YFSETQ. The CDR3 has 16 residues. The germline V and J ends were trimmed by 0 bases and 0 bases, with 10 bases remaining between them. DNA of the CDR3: TGCGCCAGCAGCTTGGCTCCTTCCGACTCTGGAAACACCATATATTTT. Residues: CASSLAPSDSGNTIYF.

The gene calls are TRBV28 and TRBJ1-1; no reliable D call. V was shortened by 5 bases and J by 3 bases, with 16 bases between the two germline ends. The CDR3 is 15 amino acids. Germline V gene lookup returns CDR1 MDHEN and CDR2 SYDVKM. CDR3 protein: CASSTQKDKYTEAFF. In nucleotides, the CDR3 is TGTGCCAGCAGTACCCAAAAAGACAAGTACACTGAAGCTTTCTTT.

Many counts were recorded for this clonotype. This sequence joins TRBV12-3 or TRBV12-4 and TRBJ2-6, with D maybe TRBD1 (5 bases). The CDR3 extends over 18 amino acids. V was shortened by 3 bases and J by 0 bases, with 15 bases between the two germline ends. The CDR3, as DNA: TGTGCCAGCAGTTTTTTGACAGCCCGATTCTCTGGGGCCAACGTCCTGACTTTC. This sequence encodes CASSFLTARFSGANVLTF.

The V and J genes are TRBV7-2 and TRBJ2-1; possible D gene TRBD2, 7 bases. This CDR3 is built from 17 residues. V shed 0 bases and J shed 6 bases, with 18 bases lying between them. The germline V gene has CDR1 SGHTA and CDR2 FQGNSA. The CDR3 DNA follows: TGTGCCAGCAGCTTAGCGCTCGGGGGGCCCTTTGGCAATGAGCAGTTCTTC. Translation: CASSLALGGPFGNEQFF. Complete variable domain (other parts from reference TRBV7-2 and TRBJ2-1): GAGVSQSPSNKVTEKGKDVELRCDPISGHTALYWYRQSLGQGLEFLIYFQGNSAPDKSGLPSDRFSAERTGGSVSTLTIQRTQQEDSAVYLCASSLALGGPFGNEQFFGPGTRLTVL.

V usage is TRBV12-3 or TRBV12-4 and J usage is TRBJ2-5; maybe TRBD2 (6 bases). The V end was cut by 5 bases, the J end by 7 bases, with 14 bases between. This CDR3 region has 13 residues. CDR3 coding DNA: TGTGCCAGCAGTCACCGGGAGCCAAGGACCCAGTACTTC. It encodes CASSHREPRTQYF.